A single T cell receptor beta chain is shown here with its context. Its target is not known. All the donors were Caucasian adults who lived in Nashville, Tennessee. The data are from a study of shared clonotypes between healthy human individuals. Study-wide points: Large sequencing depth failed to make sorted-subset sequencing complete, rarefaction showed.

V lost 6 bases and J 2 bases, leaving 11 bases between the germline ends. CDR3 length: 14 residues. Germline CDR1 ENHRY, CDR2 SYGVKD. Each subset's genomic DNA was split evenly across several immunoSEQ plates. TCRdb keeps only in-frame clones here, not all; method: immunoSEQ multiplex PCR. There are over a million clones in the sample; approximately 98% occur only once, and 0.45% lies in the top ten. The TCR originated in a man aged 25-45 years in good health. Sequencing used naive CD4+ T cells sorted from blood. Subset meaning: CD45RA+ positively selected. The chain uses TRBV10-3 and TRBJ1-3; weak D call: TRBD1 (6 bases). The CDR3 spells CAISNRETGNTIYF. CDR3 nucleotide sequence: TGTGCCATCAGCAACAGGGAAACTGGAAACACCATATATTTT.